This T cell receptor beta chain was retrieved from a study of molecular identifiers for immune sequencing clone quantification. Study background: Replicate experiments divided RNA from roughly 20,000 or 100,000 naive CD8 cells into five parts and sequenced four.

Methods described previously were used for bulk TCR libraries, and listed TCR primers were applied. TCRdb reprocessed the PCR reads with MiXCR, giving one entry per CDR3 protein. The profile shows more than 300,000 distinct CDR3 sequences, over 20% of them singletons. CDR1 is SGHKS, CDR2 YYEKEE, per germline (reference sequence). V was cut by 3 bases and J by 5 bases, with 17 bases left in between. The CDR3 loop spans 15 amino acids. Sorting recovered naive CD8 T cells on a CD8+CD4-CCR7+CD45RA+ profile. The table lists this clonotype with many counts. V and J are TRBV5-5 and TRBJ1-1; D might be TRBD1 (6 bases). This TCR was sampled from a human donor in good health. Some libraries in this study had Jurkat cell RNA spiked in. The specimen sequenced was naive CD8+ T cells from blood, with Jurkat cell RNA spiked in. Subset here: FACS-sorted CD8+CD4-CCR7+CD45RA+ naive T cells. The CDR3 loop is CASSWVGGARTEAFF. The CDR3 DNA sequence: TGTGCCAGCAGCTGGGTGGGGGGGGCGCGGACTGAAGCTTTCTTT.